A selection of T cell receptor beta chains follows, all from one sample in a study of blood T cell repertoires in COVID-19. Clones were sequenced by immunoSEQ multiplex PCR, and TCRdb holds only the in-frame ones, with some missing. This table holds 150,000 to 200,000 clones, 70% to 85% found once. Material: PBMCs or T cells enriched from blood (not recorded which). The receptors were sampled from a woman aged 55-70 years with acute COVID-19. Both conserved end residues are part of each CDR3. Each record gives: J gene, CDR3 length, V gene, D gene, clone size, CDR3 protein, CDR3 DNA. A D gene is named only where the DNA matches it firmly. Clone size, where shown, is once, few, many, or a class for clones that have expanded.

>TRBJ1-6|17|TRBV6-4|-|-
CASSEVGRGTYNSPLHF
TGTGCCAGCAGTGAAGTCGGGAGGGGGACTTATAATTCACCCCTCCACTTT
>TRBJ1-6|15|TRBV18|TRBD1|-
CASSPGQGINSPLHF
TGTGCCAGCTCACCGGGACAGGGGATTAATTCACCCCTCCACTTT
>TRBJ2-3|14|TRBV28|-|-
CASSFTGGGDTQYF
TGTGCCAGCAGTTTCACAGGGGGAGGGGATACGCAGTATTTT
>TRBJ1-2|16|TRBV5-1|TRBD1|once
CASSLMASGQGNGYTF
TGCGCCAGCAGCTTGATGGCGTCGGGACAGGGGAATGGCTACACCTTC
>TRBJ2-7|16|TRBV25-1|TRBD1|-
CASSDPAGTGTYEQYF
TGTGCCAGCAGTGACCCGGCCGGGACAGGGACCTACGAGCAGTACTTC
>TRBJ1-1|16|TRBV7-2|-|once
CASSLSWGRRRTEAFF
TGTGCCAGCAGCTTATCCTGGGGCAGGAGAAGGACTGAAGCTTTCTTT
>TRBJ1-5|13|TRBV5-1|-|-
CASSLDYNQPQHF
TGCGCCAGCAGCCTGGACTATAATCAGCCCCAGCATTTT
>TRBJ2-3|12|TRBV12-3/TRBV12-4|-|-
CASGGGTDTQYF
TGTGCCAGCGGCGGGGGCACAGATACGCAGTATTTT
>TRBJ2-2|15|TRBV5-6|TRBD2|-
CASSSTGGGTGELFF
TGTGCCAGCAGCTCCACGGGAGGGGGCACCGGGGAGCTGTTTTTT
>TRBJ1-2|14|TRBV6-5|-|many
CASSSGGAGYGYTF
TGTGCCAGCAGTTCCGGAGGGGCAGGCTATGGCTACACCTTC
>TRBJ1-4|16|TRBV6-1|-|-
CASSGTVAGVNEKLFF
TGTGCCAGCAGTGGGACCGTGGCGGGCGTTAATGAAAAACTGTTTTTT
>TRBJ2-4|15|TRBV19|TRBD2|-
CASSENRGVKNIQYF
TGTGCCAGTAGTGAAAACCGGGGGGTAAAAAACATTCAGTACTTC
>TRBJ2-7|15|TRBV19|TRBD2|few
CASSRWTSGTYEQYF
TGTGCCAGTAGTAGATGGACTAGCGGGACCTACGAGCAGTACTTC
>TRBJ1-3|17|TRBV7-8|-|-
CASSLAPPTSSGNTIYF
TGTGCCAGCAGCTTAGCGCCCCCCACGAGCTCTGGAAACACCATATATTTT
>TRBJ1-6|15|TRBV6-5|-|-
CASSYSTPRNSPLHF
TGTGCCAGCAGTTACTCGACACCCCGCAATTCACCCCTCCACTTT
>TRBJ1-2|12|TRBV28|-|-
CASSFSGYGYTF
TGTGCCAGCAGTTTCAGCGGCTATGGCTACACCTTC
>TRBJ1-2|13|TRBV28|-|-
CASSLLGADGYTF
TGTGCCAGCAGTTTGCTTGGGGCCGATGGCTACACCTTC
>TRBJ1-3|16|TRBV5-4|-|-
CASSLQGQLIGNTIYF
TGTGCCAGCAGCCTGCAAGGACAGCTAATCGGAAACACCATATATTTT